The rows below give T cell receptor beta chains drawn from one sample of a study of cytomegalovirus exposure and HLA in healthy donors. TCRdb's table, derived via immunoSEQ multiplex PCR, lists solely in-frame clones and lacks some. The table records some 76,000 clones, roughly 90% of them present only once. Sequenced input: PBMCs. The receptors come from a woman under 40 in good health and CMV-seronegative. Both conserved end residues are part of each CDR3. Fields, in order: V gene, J gene, CDR3 protein.

>TRBV11-2|TRBJ2-1
CASSRGGGSGYNEQFF
>TRBV7-9|TRBJ2-1
CASSFRQGPLDNEQFF
>TRBV4-2|TRBJ2-7
CASSQEGGNGYEQYF
>TRBV30|TRBJ1-1
CAWDRGNTEAFF
>TRBV19|TRBJ1-2
CASTRDRGGRAGYTF
>TRBV11-2|TRBJ2-7
CASRWTGAIYEQYF
>TRBV9|TRBJ2-3
CASSARLAGTDTQYF
>TRBV19|TRBJ2-1
CASSIGATSGSYNEQFF
>TRBV6-5|TRBJ1-3
CASRRTYTSGNTIYF
>TRBV30|TRBJ2-5
CAWSSWTSGRMETQYF
>TRBV2|TRBJ1-4
CASSGRGTVTEKLFF
>TRBV5-1|TRBJ2-3
CASSLEREMDTQYF
>TRBV5-1|TRBJ1-2
CASSKDRDGYTF
>TRBV7-9|TRBJ2-7
CASSFGARGAYEQYF
>TRBV7-3|TRBJ2-1
CASSPTRATDEQFF
>TRBV12-5|TRBJ2-7
CASGLVGNPYEQYF